Shown below are 13 T cell receptor beta chains from a single sample sequenced in a study of T cells in Graves' hyperthyroidism and ophthalmopathy. Using RNA transcripts as the source, TCR beta CDR3 regions were amplified. The HTBI primer set served for first-round RT-PCR of the TCR CDR3. MiXCR, run by TCRdb on the multiplex PCR reads, gives a single entry per CDR3 protein. The repertoire holds about 530,000 distinct CDR3 sequences, with 15% to 20% as singletons. The sample was blood. The receptors stem from a woman younger than 30 with Graves' ophthalmopathy.

This clonotype was picked up a small number of times. V usage is TRBV28 and J usage is TRBJ1-6; D call uncertain. Between the trimmed V and J ends, which lost 1 base and 6 bases, there was a span of 7 bases. The CDR3 extends over 14 amino acids. Per the germline V gene, CDR1 is MDHEN and CDR2 is SYDVKM. The CDR3 is CASSLSLGNSPLHF. The CDR3 coding sequence is TGTGCCAGCAGTTTATCTTTGGGTAATTCACCCCTCCACTTT.

In this sample, this clonotype turned up many times. V is TRBV28 and J is TRBJ2-5; TRBD2 might be the D (5 bases). Trimming removed 5 bases from V and 8 bases from J, with 12 bases in between. The germline V gene encodes CDR1 MDHEN and CDR2 SYDVKM. The CDR3 sequence is 12 residues long. The CDR3 protein is CASSPNRGTQYF. Written as DNA, the CDR3 is TGTGCCAGCAGTCCTAACCGGGGTACCCAGTACTTC.

There are a few counts of this clonotype. This chain joins TRBV4-3 and TRBJ2-1; D is unclear. The length of the CDR3 is 13 residues. Germline lookup yields CDR1 LGHNA and CDR2 YSLEER. V lost 3 bases, J lost 8 bases, and 11 bases lay in between. CDR3 in amino acids: CASSHFRFDEQFF. The CDR3 nucleotides read TGCGCCAGCAGCCATTTTAGGTTCGATGAGCAGTTCTTC.

This clonotype was observed a handful of times. This sequence joins TRBV15 and TRBJ2-5; 8 bases align to TRBD2. CDR3 length equals 14 residues. V shed 3 bases, J shed 5 bases, and the junction held 5 bases outside the gene matches. Looked up from germline, CDR1 is LNHNV and CDR2 is YYDKDF (reference sequence). The CDR3 region is CATSSRGGRETQYF. The CDR3 nucleotides are TGTGCCACCAGCAGCCGGGGGGGCCGGGAGACCCAGTACTTC.

Only a few counts were recorded for this clonotype. The chain joins TRBV15 to TRBJ2-1, with D possibly TRBD1 on 5 matching bases. CDR1 and CDR2 from the germline V gene are LNHNV and YYDKDF (reference sequence). The length of the CDR3 is 16 residues. V lost 0 bases and J lost 3, with 12 bases in between. CDR3 loop: CATSREVGQIYNEQFF. The CDR3 DNA is TGTGCCACCAGCAGAGAAGTCGGACAAATCTACAATGAGCAGTTCTTC.

This clonotype was counted at least ten times. The J gene is TRBJ2-7, the V gene TRBV28; possible D gene TRBD2, 5 bases. Germline V lookup: CDR1 MDHEN, CDR2 SYDVKM. Trimming shortened V by 8 bases and J by 2 bases, and 16 bases separated the two germline ends. This CDR3 has 14 amino acids. The CDR3 coding sequence is TGTGCCAGCCGAGGGCTTTCCACGGCCTACGAGCAGTACTTC. Its protein is CASRGLSTAYEQYF. The variable domain in full, with the rest retrieved from reference TRBV28 and TRBJ2-7, is DVKVTQSSRYLVKRTGEKVFLECVQDMDHENMFWYRQDPGLGLRLIYFSYDVKMKEKGDIPEGYSVSREKKERFSLILESASTNQTSMYLCASRGLSTAYEQYFGPGTRLTVT.

This clonotype was seen repeatedly, ten times or more. This chain uses TRBV11-2 with TRBJ2-5, with a weak D call TRBD1 (6 bases). The CDR3 totals 15 residues. Germline V gene lookup returns CDR1 SGHAT and CDR2 FQNNGV. V was cut by 4 bases and J by 1 base, with 13 bases left in between. The CDR3 DNA reads as TGTGCCAGCAGCTCCGCAATAGGGGGCCAAGAGACCCAGTACTTC. Protein: CASSSAIGGQETQYF.

The rearrangement joins TRBV2 to TRBJ2-7, with TRBD2 matching over 12 bases. The junction had 6 bases not matched to a gene; V was cut back by 7 bases and J by 2 bases. Germline lookup yields CDR1 SNHLY and CDR2 FYNNEI. This CDR3 has 15 residues. In DNA form, the CDR3 reads TGTGCCAGCAAGGGCCTAGCGGGAGGGCCCTACGAGCAGTACTTC. This translates into CASKGLAGGPYEQYF. The full variable domain, in which reference TRBV2 and TRBJ2-7 provide the parts outside the CDR3, is EPEVTQTPSHQVTQMGQEVILRCVPISNHLYFYWYRQILGQKVEFLVSFYNNEISEKSEIFDDQFSVERPDGSNFTLKIRSTKLEDSAMYFCASKGLAGGPYEQYFGPGTRLTVT.

This clonotype was detected many times. The rearrangement joins TRBV27 to TRBJ2-7; D perhaps matches TRBD1 (7 bases). V lost 5 bases, J lost 2 bases, and 28 bases lay in between. Looked up from germline, CDR1 is MNHEY and CDR2 is SMNVEV (reference sequence). The CDR3 runs to 19 residues. CDR3 nucleotide sequence: TGTGCCAGCAGTCTCCGATATGGAGGGGACAGCGGTTGGGCCTACGAGCAGTACTTC. The encoded protein is CASSLRYGGDSGWAYEQYF.

This clonotype was counted once. This clone may be a read error of a much larger clone one base away. This CDR3 is missing its conserved last phenylalanine or tryptophan, likely due to a read error. The rearrangement joins TRBV20-1 to TRBJ2-1; possible D gene TRBD1, 6 bases. V was trimmed by 6 bases and J by 6 bases, leaving 18 bases between them. Germline values: CDR1 DFQATT, CDR2 SNEGSKA (reference sequence). The CDR3 has 14 amino acids. The CDR3 sequence is CSAPNRDIGNEQFL. As DNA, the CDR3 is TGCAGTGCCCCGAACCGGGACATAGGCAATGAGCAGTTCCTC.

The CDR3 bases are TGTGCCAGTAGTACCGAGAATTATAGCAATCAGCCCCAGCATTTT. Translated: CASSTENYSNQPQHF. The chain couples TRBV19 to TRBJ1-5, with D unclear. The CDR3 covers 15 residues. Germline V gene sequence: CDR1 LNHDA, CDR2 SQIVND (reference sequence). Trimming removed 4 bases at V and 0 bases at J, with 10 bases between.

In regard to this clonotype: This may be a read error, as it is one base from a much larger clone. The chain couples TRBV20-1 to TRBJ1-1; tentatively, D is TRBD1 (5 bases). Germline V CDR1 and CDR2: DFQATT, SNEGSKA (reference sequence). Trimming left V 3 bases short and J 1 base short, with 6 bases between. The CDR3 runs 12 residues. In nucleotides, the CDR3 is TGCAGTGCTAGCGGGGGGAACACTGAAGCTTTCTTT. Its protein product is CSASGGNTEAFF.

This clonotype was observed many times. The V and J genes are TRBV6-1 and TRBJ2-1, with 10 nucleotides matching TRBD2. The length of the CDR3 is 16 residues. Germline V gives CDR1 MNHNS, CDR2 SASEGT. Trimming removed 2 bases from V and 9 bases from J; junction bases left unmatched: 10. The chain's CDR3 is CASSELAGAIGSEQFF. Here the CDR3 DNA reads TGTGCCAGCAGTGAACTAGCGGGAGCGATTGGGAGTGAGCAGTTCTTC.